This TCR beta chain was obtained from a study of chemoradiotherapy in HPV16-positive cancers. At the level of the study: Functional T-cell assays on a couple of HPV16-positive patients' cells defined candidate HPV-specific clones and common TCR motifs.

As for this clone: Its antigen is as yet unknown.

Study findings and constraints: Candidate HPV-specific clones and E7-related TCR motifs grew in tumor during treatment. The functional HPV-specific definition rests on just two HPV16-positive patients.

Repeated repertoire sampling spanned the course of chemoradiotherapy. The germline V gene has CDR1 MNHNS and CDR2 SASEGT. This CDR3 has 15 amino acids. V lost 4 bases to trimming and J lost 6 bases, with 16 bases between them. The method was immunoSEQ multiplex PCR; TCRdb's version includes in-frame clones alone and lacks a portion of them. The sample has tens of thousands of clones, about 90% seen once; the top ten hold around 20%. This clonotype was obtained from a human donor with HPV-associated anogenital cancer. V and J are TRBV6-1 and TRBJ1-3, with a tentative D call TRBD1 (6 bases). Sequenced material: blood, taken from a patient who underwent chemoradiotherapy. CDR3 sequence reads: CASSGNRAGENTIYF. The DNA of the CDR3 is TGTGCCAGCAGTGGGAACAGGGCAGGGGAAAACACCATATATTTT.